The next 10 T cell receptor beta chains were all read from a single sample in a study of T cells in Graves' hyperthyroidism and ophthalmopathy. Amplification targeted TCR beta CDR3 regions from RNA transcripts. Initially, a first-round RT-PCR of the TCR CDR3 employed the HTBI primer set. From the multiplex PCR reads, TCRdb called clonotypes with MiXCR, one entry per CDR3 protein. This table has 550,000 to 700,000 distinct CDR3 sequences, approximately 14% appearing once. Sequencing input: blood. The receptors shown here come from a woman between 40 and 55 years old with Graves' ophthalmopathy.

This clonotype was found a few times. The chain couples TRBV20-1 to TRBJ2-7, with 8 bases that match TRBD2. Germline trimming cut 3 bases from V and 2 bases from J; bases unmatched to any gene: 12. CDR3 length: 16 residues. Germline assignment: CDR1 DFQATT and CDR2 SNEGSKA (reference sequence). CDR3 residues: CSASPGGGRGPYEQYF. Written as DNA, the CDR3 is TGCAGTGCTAGCCCCGGGGGGGGGAGGGGACCCTACGAGCAGTACTTC.

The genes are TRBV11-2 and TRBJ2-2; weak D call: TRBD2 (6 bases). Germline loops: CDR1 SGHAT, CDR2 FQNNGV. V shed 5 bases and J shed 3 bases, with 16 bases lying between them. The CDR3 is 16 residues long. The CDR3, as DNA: TGTGCCAGCAGCACCCCCGGGACTTTCTACACCGGGGAGCTGTTTTTT. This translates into CASSTPGTFYTGELFF.

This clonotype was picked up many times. The CDR3 reads CASSYGTGYYEQYF. CDR3 sequence (DNA): TGTGCCAGCAGTTACGGGACAGGGTACTACGAGCAGTACTTC. The genes are TRBV6-5 and TRBJ2-7; TRBD1 aligns across 9 bases. Germline V CDR1 and CDR2: MNHEY, SVGAGI. The V and J ends lost 2 bases and 3 bases, in that order; junction bases with no gene match: 2. This CDR3 is built from 14 residues.

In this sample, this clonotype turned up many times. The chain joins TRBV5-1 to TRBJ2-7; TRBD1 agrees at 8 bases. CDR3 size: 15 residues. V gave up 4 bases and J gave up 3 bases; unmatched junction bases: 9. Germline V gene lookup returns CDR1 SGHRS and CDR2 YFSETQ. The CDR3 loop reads CASSLDLGQGYEQYF. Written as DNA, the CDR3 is TGCGCCAGCAGCCTGGACCTAGGACAGGGCTACGAGCAGTACTTC.

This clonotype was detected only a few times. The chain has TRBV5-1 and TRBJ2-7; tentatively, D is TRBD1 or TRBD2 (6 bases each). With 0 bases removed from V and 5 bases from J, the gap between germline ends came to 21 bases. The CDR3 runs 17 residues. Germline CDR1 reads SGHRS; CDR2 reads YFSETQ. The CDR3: CASSLGGTGLTGNEQYF. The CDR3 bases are TGCGCCAGCAGCTTGGGCGGGACGGGCTTAACAGGGAACGAGCAGTACTTC.

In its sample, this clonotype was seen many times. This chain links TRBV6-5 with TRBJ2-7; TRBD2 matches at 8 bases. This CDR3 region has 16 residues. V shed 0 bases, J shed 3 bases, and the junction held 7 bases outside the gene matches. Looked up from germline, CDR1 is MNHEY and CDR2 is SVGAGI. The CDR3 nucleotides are TGTGCCAGCAGTTACTCCGTTTTAGCGGGAAACTACGAGCAGTACTTC. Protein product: CASSYSVLAGNYEQYF.

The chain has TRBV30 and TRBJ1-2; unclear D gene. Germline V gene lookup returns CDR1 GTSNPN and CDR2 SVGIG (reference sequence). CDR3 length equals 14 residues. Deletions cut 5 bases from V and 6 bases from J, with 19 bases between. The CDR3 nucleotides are TGTGCCTGGGAACCGGGCCCAAGTAGAAATGGCTACACCTTC. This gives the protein CAWEPGPSRNGYTF.

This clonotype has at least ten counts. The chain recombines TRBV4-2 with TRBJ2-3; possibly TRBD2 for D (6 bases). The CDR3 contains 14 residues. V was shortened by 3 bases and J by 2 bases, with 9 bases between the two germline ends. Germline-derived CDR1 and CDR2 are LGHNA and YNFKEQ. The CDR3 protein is CASSHGDFTDTQYF. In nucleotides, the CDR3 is TGTGCCAGCAGCCACGGGGACTTCACAGATACGCAGTATTTT.

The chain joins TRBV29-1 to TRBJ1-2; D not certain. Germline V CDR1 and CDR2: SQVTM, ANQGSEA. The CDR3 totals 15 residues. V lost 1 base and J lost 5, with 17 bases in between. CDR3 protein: CSVEALGRVGYGYTF. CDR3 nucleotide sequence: TGCAGCGTTGAAGCACTTGGGCGGGTGGGATATGGCTACACCTTC.

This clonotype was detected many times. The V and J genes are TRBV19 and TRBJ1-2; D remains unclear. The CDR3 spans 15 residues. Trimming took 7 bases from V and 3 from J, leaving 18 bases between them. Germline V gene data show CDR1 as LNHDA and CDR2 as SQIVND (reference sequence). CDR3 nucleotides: TGTGCCAGTACCGCGGGCCAGTGGGGTGACTATGGCTACACCTTC. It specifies CASTAGQWGDYGYTF.